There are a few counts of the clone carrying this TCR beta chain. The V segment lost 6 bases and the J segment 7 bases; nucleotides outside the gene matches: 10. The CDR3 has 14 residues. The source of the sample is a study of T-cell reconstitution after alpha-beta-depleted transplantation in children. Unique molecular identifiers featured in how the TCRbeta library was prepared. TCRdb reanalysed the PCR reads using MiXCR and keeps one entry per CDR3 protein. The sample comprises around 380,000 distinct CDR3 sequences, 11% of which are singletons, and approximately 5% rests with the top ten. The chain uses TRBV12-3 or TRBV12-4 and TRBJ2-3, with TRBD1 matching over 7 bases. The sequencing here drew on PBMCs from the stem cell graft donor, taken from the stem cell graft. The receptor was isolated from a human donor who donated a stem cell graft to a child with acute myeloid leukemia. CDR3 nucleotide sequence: TGTGCCAGCAGACCACAGGGGCCCGGGAATACGCAGTATTTT. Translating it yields CASRPQGPGNTQYF.